The sequence of this T cell receptor beta chain was determined in a study of tumor-infiltrating lymphocytes in primary liver carcinoma. Findings and limits, study-wide: Presence in all five tumor regions was observed for only about 7-24% of top clones. Tumor-adjacent and tumor-blood pairs shared a smaller degree of overlap than tumor region pairs.

On this clonotype: Its target is unknown. A read error may account for a junction end that differs from germline.

Synthesis of TCR beta cDNA was carried out from approximately 470 ng total RNA with a constant-region primer. TCR beta libraries came from three nested multiplex PCR rounds using slightly modified ARM-PCR. In the first two PCR rounds, TRBV1-TRBV30 forward primers were paired with a C-beta reverse primer, and each round lasted around 10 cycles. Using its own MiXCR run on the multiplex PCR reads, TCRdb lists one record per CDR3 protein. Of 40,000 to 45,000 distinct CDR3 sequences detected, about 73% appear once; the ten largest clones hold approximately 19%. The germline V gene encodes CDR1 SGHAT and CDR2 FQNNGV. The CDR3 is 21 residues long. Unsorted bulk tissue, roughly 20-32 mg of it, served as the source for co-extraction of RNA and DNA. The patients carried chronic HBV infection and had received no treatment.

The sample comprised liver tumor tissue from sampling region 2. Stated subset: tumor region T2, inferior pole. The V and J genes are TRBV11-2 and TRBJ2-6, with TRBD1 matching 8 bases. This receptor was taken from a man aged 40-49 years with primary liver carcinoma and hepatitis B virus infection. The CDR3 nucleotides are TGTGACAGCAGTATGGGGGGAGACAGGGGCATTTCCCTCTCTGGGACCAACGTCCTGACTTTC. Its translation is CDSSMGGDRGISLSGTNVLTF. The full variable domain, its missing parts supplied by reference TRBV11-2 and TRBJ2-6, is EAGVAQSPRYKIIEKRQSVAFWCNPISGHATLYWYQQILGQGPKLLIQFQNNGVVDDSQLPKDRFSAERLKGVDSTLKIQPAKLEDSAVYLCDSSMGGDRGISLSGTNVLTFGAGSRLTVL.